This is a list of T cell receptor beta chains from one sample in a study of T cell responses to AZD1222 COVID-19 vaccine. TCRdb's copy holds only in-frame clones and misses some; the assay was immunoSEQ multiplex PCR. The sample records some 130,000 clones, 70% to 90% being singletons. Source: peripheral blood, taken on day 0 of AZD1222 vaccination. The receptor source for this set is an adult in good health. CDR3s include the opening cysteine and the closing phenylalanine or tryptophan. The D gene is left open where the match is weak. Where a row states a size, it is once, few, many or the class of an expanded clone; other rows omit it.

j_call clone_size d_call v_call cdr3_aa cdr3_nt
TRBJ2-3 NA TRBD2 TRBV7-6 CASSFGLAVGTDTQYF TGTGCCAGCAGCTTTGGACTAGCGGTTGGCACAGATACGCAGTATTTT
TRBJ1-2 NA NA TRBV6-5 CASSYTLAQGKYCTF TGTGCCAGCAGTTACACCCTGGCGCAGGGAAAGTATTGCACCTTC
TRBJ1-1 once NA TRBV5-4 CASSLDQGLSTEAFF TGTGCCAGCAGCTTGGACCAGGGACTTAGCACTGAAGCTTTCTTT
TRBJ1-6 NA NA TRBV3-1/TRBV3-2 CASSQVRDSPLHF TGTGCCAGCAGCCAAGTTCGTGATTCACCCCTCCACTTT
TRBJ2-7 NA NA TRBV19 CASSVSDRPYEQYF TGTGCCAGTAGTGTCTCGGACAGACCCTACGAGCAGTACTTC
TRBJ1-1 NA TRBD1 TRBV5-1 CASSLTGDPDTEAFF TGCGCCAGCAGCTTAACAGGGGATCCAGACACTGAAGCTTTCTTT
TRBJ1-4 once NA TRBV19 CASSEAAFEKLFF TGTGCCAGTAGTGAGGCGGCTTTCGAAAAACTGTTTTTT
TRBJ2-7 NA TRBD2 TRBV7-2 CASSRNQREGPPYEQYF TGTGCCAGCAGCCGTAATCAGCGGGAGGGCCCCCCCTACGAGCAGTACTTC
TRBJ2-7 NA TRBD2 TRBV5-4 CASTEAGATYEQYF TGTGCCAGCACCGAAGCGGGGGCAACCTACGAGCAGTACTTC
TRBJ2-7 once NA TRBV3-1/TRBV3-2 CASTRGSYEQYF TGTGCCAGCACCCGGGGCTCCTACGAGCAGTACTTC
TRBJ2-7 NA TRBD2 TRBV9 CASSGGTSVYEQYF TGTGCCAGCAGCGGGGGGACTAGCGTCTACGAGCAGTACTTC
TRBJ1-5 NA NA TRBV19 CASSIAGGRYQPQHF TGTGCCAGTAGTATTGCCGGGGGGCGGTATCAGCCCCAGCATTTT
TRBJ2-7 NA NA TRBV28 CASSPGYEQYF TGTGCCAGCAGTCCAGGGTACGAGCAGTACTTC
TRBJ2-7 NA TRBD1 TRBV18 CASSPPGQREEQYF TGTGCCAGCTCACCACCGGGACAGCGAGAAGAGCAGTACTTC
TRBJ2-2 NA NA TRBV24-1 CATSDRGHANTGELFF TGTGCCACCAGTGATCGGGGACACGCGAACACCGGGGAGCTGTTTTTT
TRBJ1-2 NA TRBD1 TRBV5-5 CASSLGPDRAIYGYTF TGTGCCAGCAGCTTGGGCCCTGACAGGGCGATCTATGGCTACACCTTC
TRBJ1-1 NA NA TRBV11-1 CASSLDLTTEAFF TGTGCCAGCAGCTTAGATTTAACAACTGAAGCTTTCTTT
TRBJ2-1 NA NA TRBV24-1 CATQRGSEQFF TGTGCCACCCAACGGGGATCTGAGCAGTTCTTC
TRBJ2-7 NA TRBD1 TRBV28 CASSWGTGVDEQYF TGTGCCAGCAGTTGGGGGACAGGGGTCGACGAGCAGTACTTC
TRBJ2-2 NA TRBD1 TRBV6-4 CASSDSGTGDTGELFF TGTGCCAGCAGTGACTCGGGGACAGGGGACACCGGGGAGCTGTTTTTT
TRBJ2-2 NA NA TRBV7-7 CASRSGGELFF TGTGCCAGCAGGTCCGGCGGGGAGCTGTTTTTT
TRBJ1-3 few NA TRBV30 CAWSVLQAYRGTIYF TGTGCCTGGAGTGTATTGCAGGCCTACCGGGGTACCATATATTTT
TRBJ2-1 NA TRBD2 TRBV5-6 CASSLPTGGHNEQFF TGTGCCAGCAGCCTACCGACGGGGGGACACAATGAGCAGTTCTTC
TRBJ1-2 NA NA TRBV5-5 CASSLAVGPGYTF TGTGCCAGCAGCTTGGCCGTCGGCCCGGGTTACACCTTC
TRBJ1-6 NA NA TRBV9 CASSVGGLSNSPLHF TGTGCCAGCAGCGTAGGGGGTTTGTCTAATTCACCCCTCCACTTT
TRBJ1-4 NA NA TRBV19 CASRGQIGEKLFF TGTGCCAGTCGGGGGCAGATTGGAGAAAAACTGTTTTTT
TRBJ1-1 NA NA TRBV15 CATSRTPPEAFF TGTGCCACCAGCAGGACGCCCCCTGAAGCTTTCTTT
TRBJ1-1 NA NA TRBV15 CATSRDHGRAFF TGTGCCACCAGCAGAGATCACGGTAGGGCTTTCTTT